These 28 T cell receptor beta chains came from one sample sequenced in a study of cytomegalovirus exposure and HLA in healthy donors. Primers: 60 Vbeta forward and 13 Jbeta reverse. Libraries were prepared by immunoSEQ multiplex PCR; TCRdb keeps only in-frame clonotypes and omits some of them. The table has about 90,000 clones, around 85% seen once. The specimen was PBMCs. Receptor source: a young man in good health and CMV-seronegative.

The chain combines TRBV5-5 with TRBJ1-6, with no clear D. CDR1 is SGHKS and CDR2 is YYEKEE in the germline V gene (reference sequence). Trimming took 3 bases from V and 8 from J, leaving 18 bases between them. The CDR3 totals 16 residues. The CDR3 DNA reads TGTGCCAGCAGCTCTAGACGGCCGTCGACCGATTCACCCCTCCACTTT. It codes for CASSSRRPSTDSPLHF.

This chain joins TRBV27 and TRBJ1-2, with D possibly TRBD1 on 6 matching bases. With 2 bases removed from V and 6 bases from J, the gap between germline ends came to 10 bases. The germline gives CDR1 MNHEY, CDR2 SMNVEV (reference sequence). The CDR3 extends over 13 amino acids. The CDR3 sequence: CASSLDRSNGYTF. The CDR3, as DNA: TGTGCCAGCAGTTTAGACAGGTCTAATGGCTACACCTTC.

On this clone itself: The junction departs from germline at one end; a sequencing error may be responsible. Additional DNA sequences in this sample encode the identical CDR3. The rearrangement links TRBV30 to TRBJ1-6; D remains unclear. This CDR3 has 18 residues. Germline lookup yields CDR1 GTSNPN and CDR2 SVGIG (reference sequence). CDR3 DNA sequence: TGTGCCTGCCAACTTGCGTCAGCGACTTTATCAAGTAATTCCCCCCTCCACTTT. It is translated as CACQLASATLSSNSPLHF. Variable domain in full (rest from reference TRBV30 and TRBJ1-6): SQTIHQWPATLVQPVGSPLSLECTVEGTSNPNLYWYRQAAGRGLQLLFYSVGIGQISSEVPQNLSASRPQDRQFILSSKKLLLSDSGFYLCACQLASATLSSNSPLHFGNGTRLTVT.

The CDR3 sequence is CASTMTGGLGYTF. Written as DNA, the CDR3 is TGTGCCAGCACAATGACAGGGGGCCTTGGCTACACCTTC. This sequence joins TRBV6-1 and TRBJ1-2, with 10 bases lining up with TRBD1. The V and J ends lost 7 bases and 7 bases, in that order; junction bases with no gene match: 6. The CDR3 totals 13 residues. The germline V gene encodes CDR1 MNHNS and CDR2 SASEGT.

The rearrangement links TRBV28 to TRBJ2-5; no reliable D call. The CDR3 spans 15 residues. Trimming left V 2 bases short and J 5 bases short, with 15 bases between. CDR1 MDHEN and CDR2 SYDVKM come from the germline V gene. The CDR3 nucleotides are TGTGCCAGCAGTTTACCCTCCGATATCAGGGAGACCCAGTACTTC. It specifies CASSLPSDIRETQYF.

This rearrangement joins TRBV7-2 to TRBJ1-1, with 7 nucleotides matching TRBD1. The CDR3 sequence is 13 residues long. CDR1 is SGHTA, CDR2 FQGNSA, per germline. V was clipped by 4 bases and J by 4 bases; unmatched bases: 3. Here the CDR3 DNA reads TGTGCCAGCAGCTCCCGGACAGGCACTGAAGCTTTCTTT. It is translated as CASSSRTGTEAFF.

This chain joins TRBV2 and TRBJ1-3; D perhaps matches TRBD1 (6 bases). V lost 5 bases, J lost 0 bases, and 17 bases lay in between. Germline assignment: CDR1 SNHLY and CDR2 FYNNEI. CDR3 length: 17 residues. The CDR3 DNA follows: TGTGCCAGCAGTCCCCGGGACACAGCTTTCTCTGGAAACACCATATATTTT. This gives the protein CASSPRDTAFSGNTIYF.

The chain joins TRBV7-9 to TRBJ2-7; TRBD2 matches at 13 bases. Germline assignment: CDR1 SEHNR and CDR2 FQNEAQ (reference sequence). With V trimmed by 6 bases and J by 6 bases, 5 bases remained unmatched. The CDR3 runs to 14 residues. CDR3 nucleotides: TGTGCCAGCAGATTCGGGACTAGCGGGGCCGAGCAGTACTTC. Translating gives CASRFGTSGAEQYF.

The table lists this clone with a count of one. The chain couples TRBV28 to TRBJ1-2; 7 positions match TRBD1. With V trimmed by 4 bases and J by 8 bases, 7 bases remained unmatched. Germline V gene lookup returns CDR1 MDHEN and CDR2 SYDVKM. The CDR3 has 13 residues. CDR3 bases: TGTGCCAGCAGTTGGGCAGGGGGAGGCGGCTACACCTTC. Its protein is CASSWAGGGGYTF.

This clone was detected a few times. The chain carries TRBV5-1 and TRBJ2-1; tentative D call: TRBD1 (5 bases). Trimming removed 2 bases from V and 5 bases from J, with 20 bases in between. Germline V gives CDR1 SGHRS, CDR2 YFSETQ. The CDR3 is made up of 17 amino acids. The CDR3 is CASSFRGNRFLNNEQFF. The CDR3 DNA reads TGCGCCAGCAGCTTTAGGGGAAACCGATTTCTTAACAATGAGCAGTTCTTC. Full variable domain (outside the CDR3, taken from reference TRBV5-1 and TRBJ2-1): KAGVTQTPRYLIKTRGQQVTLSCSPISGHRSVSWYQQTPGQGLQFLFEYFSETQRNKGNFPGRFSGRQFSNSRSEMNVSTLELGDSALYLCASSFRGNRFLNNEQFFGPGTRLTVL.

This clone came up a few times. The CDR3 DNA follows: TGTGCCAGCAGCTTTACCCCGGGGAACACTGAAGCTTTCTTT. It encodes CASSFTPGNTEAFF. J is TRBJ1-1 and V is TRBV7-9; D gene unclear. CDR3 size: 14 residues. Trimming shortened V by 3 bases and J by 1 base, and 9 bases separated the two germline ends. The germline V gene encodes CDR1 SEHNR and CDR2 FQNEAQ (reference sequence).

The chain employs TRBV6-5 and TRBJ2-2; 12 nucleotides line up with TRBD1. V lost 1 base, J lost 6 bases, and 3 bases stayed unmatched. This CDR3 comprises 16 residues. Per germline, CDR1 MNHEY and CDR2 SVGAGI. CDR3 DNA: TGTGCCAGCAGTTACTGGGACAGGGGGCGCTCCGGGGAGCTGTTTTTT. Its protein is CASSYWDRGRSGELFF.

V and J are TRBV7-2 and TRBJ1-5, with 7 bases matching TRBD1. Trimming removed 3 bases from V and 0 bases from J; junction bases left unmatched: 8. The germline CDR1 and CDR2 sequences are SGHTA and FQGNSA. The CDR3 has 17 amino acids. In DNA, the CDR3 is TGTGCCAGCAGCTTGAGTCAGGGGGTGTATAGCAATCAGCCCCAGCATTTT. It specifies CASSLSQGVYSNQPQHF.

Here the CDR3 DNA reads TGTGCCACAGACGGGGGAAACACTGAAGCTTTCTTT. Its protein product is CATDGGNTEAFF. J is TRBJ1-1 and V is TRBV7-9, with D tentatively TRBD1 (5 bases). Germline values: CDR1 SEHNR, CDR2 FQNEAQ (reference sequence). V gave up 10 bases and J gave up 2 bases, with 11 bases separating them. The CDR3 runs to 12 residues.

The chain joins TRBV5-1 to TRBJ2-6, with TRBD1 matching 7 bases. Germline trimming cut 4 bases from V and 4 bases from J; bases unmatched to any gene: 11. This CDR3 region has 17 residues. Germline CDR1 and CDR2: SGHRS and YFSETQ. The CDR3: CASSTRLTGVGANVLTF. Written as DNA, the CDR3 is TGCGCCAGCAGCACACGCCTTACAGGGGTAGGGGCCAACGTCCTGACTTTC.

V gene TRBV15 combines with J gene TRBJ2-2; 9 bases are shared with TRBD1. There are 18 residues in the CDR3. The V gene end was trimmed by 0 bases and the J gene end by 7 bases; junction bases not matched to a gene: 12. CDR1 and CDR2 (germline): LNHNV, YYDKDF (reference sequence). CDR3 nucleotide sequence: TGTGCCACCAGCAGAGAGATAATACGACAGGGGGGGCACGGGGAGCTGTTTTTT. Translation gives CATSREIIRQGGHGELFF.

V and J are TRBV7-8 and TRBJ1-2; possibly TRBD1 for D (5 bases). Germline V CDR1 and CDR2: SGHVS, FQNEAQ. There are 15 residues in the CDR3. V lost 2 bases and J 0 bases, leaving 10 bases between the germline ends. CDR3 region: CASSLTTVSNYGYTF. The CDR3 coding sequence is TGTGCCAGCAGCTTAACGACAGTATCTAACTATGGCTACACCTTC. Looking up the rest from reference TRBV7-8 and TRBJ1-2 gives the full variable domain: GAGVSQSPRYKVAKRGQDVALRCDPISGHVSLFWYQQALGQGPEFLTYFQNEAQLDKSGLPSDRFFAERPEGSVSTLKIQRTQQEDSAVYLCASSLTTVSNYGYTFGSGTRLTVV.

A few counts support this clone. The V gene is TRBV5-4, the J gene TRBJ2-1, with a weak D call TRBD2 (6 bases). V lost 4 bases and J 2 bases, leaving 19 bases between the germline ends. The germline V gene encodes CDR1 SGHNT and CDR2 YYREEE (reference sequence). CDR3 length equals 17 residues. The chain's CDR3 is CASSPTSSKRAYNEQFF. CDR3 coding DNA: TGTGCCAGCAGCCCGACCAGCTCAAAGCGGGCCTACAATGAGCAGTTCTTC. Full variable domain (missing parts from reference TRBV5-4 and TRBJ2-1): ETGVTQSPTHLIKTRGQQVTLRCSSQSGHNTVSWYQQALGQGPQFIFQYYREEENGRGNFPPRFSGLQFPNYSSELNVNALELDDSALYLCASSPTSSKRAYNEQFFGPGTRLTVL.

This chain uses TRBV19 with TRBJ2-7; 14 nucleotides line up with TRBD2. There are 17 residues in the CDR3. Germline loops: CDR1 LNHDA, CDR2 SQIVND (reference sequence). V lost 6 bases, J lost 0 bases, and 7 bases stayed unmatched. The CDR3 is CASSGLAGGFSSYEQYF. In nucleotides, the CDR3 is TGTGCCAGTAGCGGACTAGCGGGGGGCTTTAGCTCCTACGAGCAGTACTTC.

This chain connects TRBV28 to TRBJ2-1; TRBD2 matches 8 bases. Germline lookup yields CDR1 MDHEN and CDR2 SYDVKM. V was pared by 2 bases and J by 11 bases, with 5 bases of the junction left unmatched. The CDR3 is made up of 13 amino acids. In nucleotides, the CDR3 is TGTGCCAGCAGTTTAGCGGGGGGCCTTAAGCAGTTCTTC. It specifies CASSLAGGLKQFF.

The chain links TRBV5-5 to TRBJ1-1, with D possibly TRBD1 on 6 matching bases. V shed 2 bases and J shed 6 bases, with 17 bases lying between them. The V gene's germline CDR1 is SGHKS and CDR2 YYEKEE (reference sequence). This CDR3 is built from 15 residues. In nucleotides, the CDR3 is TGTGCCAGCAGCTTAAACAGGGCTGGGAGGGCTGAAGCTTTCTTT. This translates into CASSLNRAGRAEAFF.

V and J are TRBV10-3 and TRBJ2-3; the match to TRBD2 covers 8 bases. Germline CDR1 ENHRY, CDR2 SYGVKD. The CDR3 is 14 residues long. V shed 6 bases, J shed 6 bases, and the junction held 8 bases outside the gene matches. The CDR3 nucleotides are TGTGCCATCAGATCGACTAGCGAGCTGGATACGCAGTATTTT. This encodes CAIRSTSELDTQYF.

The chain recombines TRBV27 with TRBJ2-7; the match to TRBD1 covers 7 bases. Germline trimming cut 5 bases from V and 5 bases from J; bases unmatched to any gene: 9. There are 14 residues in the CDR3. CDR1 is MNHEY, CDR2 SMNVEV, per germline (reference sequence). CDR3 nucleotide sequence: TGTGCCAGCAGTCCAATCAGGGGGTTCGACGAGCAGTACTTC. This gives the protein CASSPIRGFDEQYF.

This clone was seen a handful of times. V and J are TRBV7-9 and TRBJ2-6; D remains ambiguous. The length of the CDR3 is 18 residues. Trimming removed 5 bases at V and 0 bases at J, with 17 bases between. The germline gives CDR1 SEHNR, CDR2 FQNEAQ (reference sequence). CDR3 coding DNA: TGTGCCAGCAGCCTAGGGTTTCTTGCTACCTCTGGGGCCAACGTCCTGACTTTC. Translated, it gives CASSLGFLATSGANVLTF.

As DNA, the CDR3 is TGCAGCGCCCCTAGAACAGGGGCCTACAATGAGCAGTTCTTC. It codes for CSAPRTGAYNEQFF. The V call is TRBV29-1, the J call TRBJ2-1; 7 bases agree with TRBD1. The V segment lost 7 bases and the J segment 2 bases; nucleotides outside the gene matches: 8. The CDR3 length is 14 residues. Germline V lookup: CDR1 SQVTM, CDR2 ANQGSEA.

This clone has a single count. The CDR3 loop is CASSEWAGELTGYTF. DNA for the CDR3: TGTGCCAGCAGTGAATGGGCAGGGGAATTGACGGGCTACACCTTC. The chain is built from TRBV25-1 and TRBJ1-2, with a possible D match to TRBD1 (6 bases). V was pared by 1 base and J by 8 bases, with 17 bases between. The CDR3 contains 15 residues. In germline, CDR1 is MGHDK, CDR2 SYGVNS.

The chain joins TRBV15 to TRBJ2-1; D not certain. Trimming took off 1 base at V and 0 bases at J, with 7 bases between the two ends. Germline V lookup: CDR1 LNHNV, CDR2 YYDKDF (reference sequence). The CDR3 length is 15 residues. CDR3 sequence (DNA): TGTGCCACCAGCAGAGTGTCCAGCTCCTACAATGAGCAGTTCTTC. It yields the protein CATSRVSSSYNEQFF.

V and J are TRBV2 and TRBJ2-2; the D gene is possibly TRBD1 (6 bases). Per germline, CDR1 SNHLY and CDR2 FYNNEI. Trimming cost V 1 base and J 2 bases, with 8 bases left between them. CDR3 size: 15 residues. CDR3 amino acids: CASSEGTANTGELFF. DNA for the CDR3: TGTGCCAGCAGTGAAGGGACAGCTAACACCGGGGAGCTGTTTTTT.